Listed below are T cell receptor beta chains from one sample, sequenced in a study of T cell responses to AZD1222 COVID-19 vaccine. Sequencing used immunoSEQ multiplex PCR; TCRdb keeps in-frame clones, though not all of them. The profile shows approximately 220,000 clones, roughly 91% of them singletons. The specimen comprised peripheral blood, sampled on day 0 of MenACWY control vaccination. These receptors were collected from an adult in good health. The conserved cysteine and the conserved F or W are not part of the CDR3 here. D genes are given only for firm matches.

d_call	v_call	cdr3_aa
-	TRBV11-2	ASSPNRDRSYGYT
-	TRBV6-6	ASGNLGTEKGYT
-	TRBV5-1	ASSLERGGAF
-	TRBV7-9	ASSLIAVFNYGYT
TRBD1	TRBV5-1	ASSLTGTGSYEQY
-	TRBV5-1	ASSLALGVYTEAF
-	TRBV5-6	ASSLGDFRGYT
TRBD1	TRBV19	ASSAGTGRNSPLH
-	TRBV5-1	ASSGPSGGGREKLF
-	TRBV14	ASSHGGLNYGYT
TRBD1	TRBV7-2	ASSSQGANYNEQF
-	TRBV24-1	ATSQRHLNEQF
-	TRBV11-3	ASSIGDHTEAF
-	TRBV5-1	ASQDSWGYGYT
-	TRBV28	VTIAGMNTEAF
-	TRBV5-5	ASRLRFGRTNTEAF
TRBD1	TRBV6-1	ASSIGTGNYGYT
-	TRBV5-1	ASSFRQGNTEAF
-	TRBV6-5	ASSYTSRINYEQY
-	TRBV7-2	ASTLTPGGQDGYT
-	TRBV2	ASRGMVWGGEQF
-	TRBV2	ASSVSMLTARNTEAF
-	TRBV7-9	ASSHRQFNEKLF
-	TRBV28	ASSLDTFSGYT
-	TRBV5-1	ASRIMGAGANVLT
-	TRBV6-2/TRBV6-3	ATSSSDYGYT
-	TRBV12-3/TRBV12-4	ASSLGPGYT
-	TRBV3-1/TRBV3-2	ASRRAGSPNEQF
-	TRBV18	ASSPLGEKLF
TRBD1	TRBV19	ASSVGTANYGYT
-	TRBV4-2	ASSQDSFGTMNTEAF
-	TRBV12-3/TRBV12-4	ASSLEGLQY
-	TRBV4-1	ASSQDGRGLNYGYT
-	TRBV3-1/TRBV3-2	ASSQDPGRLAAQY
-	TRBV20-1	SARATNGYT
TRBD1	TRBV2	ASRKDGTGANYGYT
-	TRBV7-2	ASSLSYEQY
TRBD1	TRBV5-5	ASSSGTANYGYT
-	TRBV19	ASSIDNSSNQPQH
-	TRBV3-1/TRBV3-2	ASSLTGTPLKPQH
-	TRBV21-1	ASSKGGTAINQPQH
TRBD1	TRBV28	ASSPTGGTRGELF
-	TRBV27	ASSLQQGGGYT
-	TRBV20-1	SARLSQGAF
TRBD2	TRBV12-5	ASGLPWGEGLKTQY
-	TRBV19	ASSMPGSRYYGYT
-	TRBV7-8	ASSLGVPHQGYT
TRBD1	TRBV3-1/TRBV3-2	ASSPQYPGQPGNTIY
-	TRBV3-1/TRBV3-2	ASSQVDTNTEAF
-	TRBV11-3	ASSLGGGQRNEQF
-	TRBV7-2	ASSRGDDTQY
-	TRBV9	ASSVGVSTYEQY
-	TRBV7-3	ASSRDPGNTIY